This T cell receptor beta chain came from a study of cytomegalovirus exposure and HLA in healthy donors. Researchers ran the PCR with 60 Vbeta and 13 Jbeta primers. Method: immunoSEQ multiplex PCR; TCRdb's copy keeps in-frame clones and lacks some. This sample has about 160,000 clones; 86% occur once, and the top ten carry just under 2%. The length of the CDR3 is 14 residues. Germline V lookup: CDR1 SGDLS, CDR2 YYNGEE. The V end was cut by 0 bases, the J end by 5 bases, with 11 bases between. This sequence joins TRBV9 and TRBJ1-2, with D unclear. Sequenced material: PBMCs. The origin of this receptor is a woman between 18 and 30 years old in good health and CMV-seronegative. The chain's CDR3 is CASSVDRVDYGYTF. The CDR3 bases are TGTGCCAGCAGCGTAGACCGGGTTGATTATGGCTACACCTTC.